This T cell receptor beta chain was retrieved from a study of shared clonotypes between healthy human individuals. Germline CDR1 reads MNHNS; CDR2 reads SASEGT. Trimming took 4 bases from V and 6 from J, leaving 10 bases between them. The CDR3 contains 14 residues. Healthy adults negative for HIV, lacking recent acute infections or vaccinations, served as donors. TCRdb's copy holds only in-frame clones and misses some; the assay was immunoSEQ multiplex PCR. The sample lists millions of clones; 95% were seen once. This chain joins TRBV6-1 and TRBJ1-6; D is unresolved. Sequenced sample: naive CD4+ T cells sorted from blood. Subset here: CD45RA+ positively selected. This TCR was recovered from a man between 18 and 35 years old in good health. The DNA of the CDR3 is TGTGCCAGCAGTGTTGAGCAGGTTAATTCACCCCTCCACTTT. Translated, it gives CASSVEQVNSPLHF.